These 24 T cell receptor beta chains were sequenced from one sample in a study of Ad26.COV2.S vaccination and SARS-CoV-2 variants. Treatment defined: around 19 received Ad26.COV2.S at low or high dose, single or two shots; several received placebo; per-sample allocation not given. The samples were gathered on day 63 after the first injection of vaccine or placebo. The repertoire was sequenced with immunoSEQ multiplex PCR; TCRdb's copy has only in-frame clones and lacks some. The sample lists under 600,000 clones, roughly 87% occurring once. Sequencing used peripheral blood, obtained in a trial of Ad26.COV2.S vaccine versus placebo. The source of these receptors is a person aged 18-60 years who received the Ad26.COV2.S COVID-19 vaccine or a placebo.

The table lists this clone with a count of one. The V gene is TRBV9, the J gene TRBJ1-6; D perhaps matches TRBD1 (5 bases). The CDR3 length is 14 residues. V shed 2 bases and J shed 6 bases, with 9 bases lying between them. Germline CDR1 reads SGDLS; CDR2 reads YYNGEE. CDR3 protein: CASSVGRVNSPLHF. As DNA, the CDR3 is TGTGCCAGCAGCGTTGGCAGGGTTAATTCACCCCTCCACTTT.

The chain joins TRBV3-1 (or the pseudogene TRBV3-2) to TRBJ1-3; D call uncertain. Germline lookup yields CDR1 LGHDT and CDR2 YNNKEL (reference sequence). The V and J ends lost 1 base and 0 bases respectively, with 10 bases between them. This CDR3 is built from 16 residues. The CDR3 bases are TGTGCCAGCAGCCAAGGTGGGGTATTCTCTGGAAACACCATATATTTT. This sequence encodes CASSQGGVFSGNTIYF.

This chain uses TRBV3-1 (or the pseudogene TRBV3-2) with TRBJ1-3, with D perhaps TRBD1 (6 bases). The CDR3 is 14 residues long. Germline assignment: CDR1 LGHDT and CDR2 YNNKEL (reference sequence). V lost 4 bases and J lost 2, with 9 bases in between. The CDR3 DNA follows: TGTGCCAGCAGCCGTGGACAGCCTGGAAACACCATATATTTT. Its translation is CASSRGQPGNTIYF.

This chain links TRBV5-4 with TRBJ2-3; TRBD1 aligns across 10 bases. CDR3 length: 17 amino acids. From germline, CDR1 is SGHNT and CDR2 YYREEE (reference sequence). The junction had 10 bases not matched to a gene; V was cut back by 4 bases and J by 2 bases. CDR3 amino acids: CASSPTGGGGNTDTQYF. The CDR3 bases are TGTGCCAGCAGCCCGACAGGGGGCGGGGGAAACACAGATACGCAGTATTTT.

This clone occurred once. The chain links TRBV28 to TRBJ2-1; 9 bases align to TRBD2. The CDR3 totals 16 residues. The ends lost 5 bases at V and 7 bases at J; junction bases unmatched: 12. Germline lookup yields CDR1 MDHEN and CDR2 SYDVKM. In DNA form, the CDR3 reads TGTGCCAGCAGTACGACTAGCGGAGCGGTTTCTAATGAGCAGTTCTTC. Translation gives CASSTTSGAVSNEQFF.

The gene calls are TRBV27 and TRBJ2-7; the match to TRBD1 covers 7 bases. V gave up 6 bases and J gave up 4 bases; unmatched junction bases: 6. Germline assignment: CDR1 MNHEY and CDR2 SMNVEV (reference sequence). CDR3 size: 13 residues. For the CDR3, the DNA is TGTGCCAGCAGGCCAGGGGGTTGGTACGAGCAGTACTTC. Protein: CASRPGGWYEQYF.

The genes are TRBV11-2 and TRBJ2-7, with a possible D match to TRBD2 (7 bases). This CDR3 has 18 amino acids. Trimming left V 3 bases short and J 5 bases short, with 26 bases between. Germline values: CDR1 SGHAT, CDR2 FQNNGV. The CDR3 loop is CASSLPIREGGVRDEQYF. The CDR3 DNA reads TGTGCCAGCAGCTTGCCAATTCGAGAAGGGGGGGTTCGGGACGAGCAGTACTTC. The complete variable domain, with remaining parts taken from reference TRBV11-2 and TRBJ2-7, reads EAGVAQSPRYKIIEKRQSVAFWCNPISGHATLYWYQQILGQGPKLLIQFQNNGVVDDSQLPKDRFSAERLKGVDSTLKIQPAKLEDSAVYLCASSLPIREGGVRDEQYFGPGTRLTVT.

This chain joins TRBV28 and TRBJ2-4; 10 bases agree with TRBD2. CDR1 and CDR2 (germline): MDHEN, SYDVKM. J gave up 5 bases and V 1 base, and 17 bases lay outside the gene matches. The CDR3 is 20 amino acids. CDR3 in amino acids: CASSLLAVITGTSVENIQYF. Here the CDR3 DNA reads TGTGCCAGCAGTTTATTGGCAGTAATTACCGGGACTAGCGTCGAAAACATTCAGTACTTC.

The V gene is TRBV7-6, the J gene TRBJ1-3; TRBD1 is a possible D gene (6 bases). Trimming cost V 5 bases and J 0 bases, with 20 bases left between them. Germline lookup yields CDR1 SGHVS and CDR2 FNYEAQ. The CDR3 contains 18 residues. CDR3 sequence reads: CASSPKMAGTSSGNTIYF. Here the CDR3 DNA reads TGTGCCAGCAGCCCAAAAATGGCTGGGACAAGCTCTGGAAACACCATATATTTT.

This chain connects TRBV10-3 to TRBJ1-2; D remains unclear. The CDR3 has 15 amino acids. The V gene's germline CDR1 is ENHRY and CDR2 SYGVKD. V lost 3 bases to trimming and J lost 1 base, with 12 bases between them. CDR3 in DNA: TGTGCCATCAGTGATTCGGCAGAGTATAACTATGGCTACACCTTC. This gives the protein CAISDSAEYNYGYTF.

This clone was observed a single time. V and J are TRBV7-9 and TRBJ1-4; D is unresolved. V dropped 3 bases and J dropped 6 bases, with 5 bases sitting between them. Looked up from germline, CDR1 is SEHNR and CDR2 is FQNEAQ (reference sequence). The length of the CDR3 is 12 residues. The CDR3 bases are TGTGCCAGCAGCTTGTTGGATGAAAAACTGTTTTTT. Its protein product is CASSLLDEKLFF. The full variable domain, rest sourced from reference TRBV7-9 and TRBJ1-4, is DTGVSQNPRHKITKRGQNVTFRCDPISEHNRLYWYRQTLGQGPEFLTYFQNEAQLEKSRLLSDRFSAERPKGSFSTLEIQRTEQGDSAMYLCASSLLDEKLFFGSGTQLSVL.

This chain uses TRBV20-1 with TRBJ2-5; TRBD2 aligns across 8 bases. The CDR3 has 11 amino acids. Germline trimming cut 8 bases from V and 5 bases from J; bases unmatched to any gene: 4. Germline CDR1 is DFQATT and CDR2 is SNEGSKA (reference sequence). The CDR3 nucleotides read TGCAGTCCGGGGGGGCTGGAGACCCAGTACTTC. Residues: CSPGGLETQYF.

The chain recombines TRBV28 with TRBJ2-3; D may be TRBD1 (6 bases). Per the germline V gene, CDR1 is MDHEN and CDR2 is SYDVKM. V dropped 3 bases and J dropped 6 bases, with 7 bases sitting between them. The CDR3 has 12 amino acids. CDR3 nucleotide sequence: TGTGCCAGCAGTTTTGGGGGCGATACGCAGTATTTT. Its translation: CASSFGGDTQYF.

The gene calls are TRBV9 and TRBJ2-7, with TRBD1 identical over 9 bases. Germline CDR1 and CDR2: SGDLS and YYNGEE. The CDR3 totals 17 residues. V was clipped by 0 bases and J by 7 bases; unmatched bases: 14. The DNA of the CDR3 is TGTGCCAGCAGCGTAGTTGTTGGCGGGACAGGGTATGAGGAGCAGTACTTC. Translating gives CASSVVVGGTGYEEQYF. The full variable domain, completed using reference TRBV9 and TRBJ2-7, is DSGVTQTPKHLITATGQRVTLRCSPRSGDLSVYWYQQSLDQGLQFLIQYYNGEERAKGNILERFSAQQFPDLHSELNLSSLELGDSALYFCASSVVVGGTGYEEQYFGPGTRLTVT.

This chain joins TRBV5-1 and TRBJ2-1; TRBD2 matches at 10 bases. From germline, CDR1 is SGHRS and CDR2 YFSETQ. V lost 0 bases to trimming and J lost 8 bases; unmatched junction nucleotides: 2. The CDR3 sequence is 14 residues long. The CDR3 DNA reads TGCGCCAGCAGCTTGGGGCTAGCGGGGGATGAGCAGTTCTTC. As protein: CASSLGLAGDEQFF.

Concerning this clone itself: A read error may produce the germline difference seen at one junction end. This chain uses TRBV19 with TRBJ2-1; D gene unclear. The CDR3 sequence is 15 residues long. CDR1 and CDR2 from the germline V gene are LNHDA and SQIVND (reference sequence). CDR3 region: CASSIYPYSDNEQFF. CDR3 bases: TGTGCCAGTAGTATTTACCCGTACTCCGACAATGAGCAGTTCTTC.

Of note for this clone: This same CDR3 is encoded by further DNA sequences in the sample. This rearrangement joins TRBV30 to TRBJ2-3; maybe TRBD2 (6 bases). The germline V gene encodes CDR1 GTSNPN and CDR2 SVGIG (reference sequence). V was cut by 0 bases and J by 3 bases, with 10 bases left in between. CDR3 length: 14 residues. CDR3 sequence (DNA): TGTGCCTGGAGTGTGGGGGGATCGACAGATACGCAGTATTTT. It yields the protein CAWSVGGSTDTQYF.

This chain joins TRBV6-5 and TRBJ2-3; D tentatively fits TRBD1 or TRBD2 (5 bases each). Trimming shortened V by 7 bases and J by 0 bases, and 14 bases separated the two germline ends. This CDR3 region has 15 residues. Germline CDR1 is MNHEY and CDR2 is SVGAGI. CDR3 sequence reads: CASNRDRASTDTQYF. For the CDR3, the DNA is TGTGCCAGCAACCGGGACCGTGCTAGCACAGATACGCAGTATTTT.

The chain employs TRBV7-8 and TRBJ1-5; D is uncertain. This CDR3 has 16 amino acids. Trimming took off 0 bases at V and 0 bases at J, with 9 bases between the two ends. Germline lookup yields CDR1 SGHVS and CDR2 FQNEAQ. CDR3 sequence reads: CASSLACQNSNQPQHF. CDR3 in DNA: TGTGCCAGCAGCTTAGCGTGCCAGAATAGCAATCAGCCCCAGCATTTT.

The gene calls are TRBV6-2 or TRBV6-3 and TRBJ1-2; D not resolved. V lost 0 bases, J lost 6 bases, and 5 bases lay in between. This CDR3 has 12 residues. Germline loops: CDR1 MNHEY, CDR2 SVGEGT. In DNA, the CDR3 is TGTGCCAGCAGTTACTCGGCGGATGGCTACACCTTC. It codes for CASSYSADGYTF.

The chain joins TRBV2 to TRBJ1-1, with 7 bases fitting TRBD1. Trimming took 10 bases from V and 4 from J; bases not matched to a gene: 6. The CDR3 has 12 amino acids. Germline V gene lookup returns CDR1 SNHLY and CDR2 FYNNEI. The CDR3 sequence is CATTGDGTEAFF. DNA for the CDR3: TGTGCCACAACAGGGGATGGCACTGAAGCTTTCTTT.

The V gene is TRBV12-3 or TRBV12-4, the J gene TRBJ1-1, with D perhaps matching TRBD1 (5 bases). Trimming shortened V by 8 bases and J by 2 bases, and 6 bases separated the two germline ends. This CDR3 has 11 residues. CDR3 in DNA: TGTGCCAGCGGGACCAACACTGAAGCTTTCTTT. This translates into CASGTNTEAFF.

CDR3 in amino acids: CASSDLGANVLTF. The CDR3 DNA sequence: TGTGCCAGCAGTGATCTTGGGGCCAACGTCCTGACTTTC. The chain joins TRBV2 to TRBJ2-6; no firm D call. The V and J ends lost 3 bases and 3 bases respectively, with 3 bases between them. The CDR3 totals 13 residues. Germline V gene data show CDR1 as SNHLY and CDR2 as FYNNEI.

The chain is built from TRBV3-1 (or the pseudogene TRBV3-2) and TRBJ1-2; the D gene is possibly TRBD1 (5 bases). Germline assignment: CDR1 LGHDT and CDR2 YNNKEL (reference sequence). The V and J ends lost 1 base and 4 bases respectively, with 13 bases between them. This CDR3 region has 15 residues. CDR3 residues: CASSQGGAGLYGYTF. Here the CDR3 DNA reads TGTGCCAGCAGCCAAGGAGGGGCAGGACTCTATGGCTACACCTTC.